Sequencing of this TCR beta chain was carried out in a study of neoadjuvant anti-PD-1 for oral cavity cancer. General observations from the study: Treg/Th17 ratio rose with pretreatment blood and fell with post-treatment tumor TCRbeta clonality.

Only in-frame clones appear in the TCRdb table, and some are missing; sequencing was by immunoSEQ multiplex PCR. The sample lists 17,000 or so clones, 65% seen once, with over 2% in the top ten. V was cut by 4 bases and J by 3 bases, with 18 bases left in between. This CDR3 contains 17 residues. Germline V gene sequence: CDR1 SGHVS, CDR2 FQNEAQ. Regarding this clone: Antigen: not known.

This chain joins TRBV7-8 and TRBJ1-4; tentative D call: TRBD1 (5 bases). The TCR sequence derives from a person between 40 and 85 years old with oral cavity squamous cell carcinoma. This specimen was PBMCs, taken before nivolumab (anti-PD-1) treatment. CDR3 in amino acids: CASSSWDSSWANEKLFF. The CDR3 bases are TGTGCCAGCAGCTCGTGGGACTCTTCGTGGGCTAATGAAAAACTGTTTTTT.